The 2 T cell receptor beta chains below were found in one sample sequenced in a study of blood T cell repertoires in COVID-19. Clones were sequenced by immunoSEQ multiplex PCR, and TCRdb holds only the in-frame ones, with some missing. The sample carries roughly 140,000 clones, around four fifths recorded once. The sample taken for sequencing was PBMCs or T cells enriched from blood (not recorded which). The receptor source for this set is a man in his forties or fifties who had recovered from COVID-19.

The V gene is TRBV7-2, the J gene TRBJ1-5; no definite D call. The germline V gene has CDR1 SGHTA and CDR2 FQGNSA. Trimming pared 5 bases from V and 2 bases from J, leaving 7 bases between. CDR3 length equals 13 residues. CDR3 loop: CASSPGRNQPQHF. The CDR3 DNA sequence: TGTGCCAGCAGCCCGGGTCGCAATCAGCCCCAGCATTTT.

The chain joins TRBV24-1 to TRBJ2-1, with a weak D call TRBD1 (5 bases). The V and J ends lost 2 bases and 9 bases respectively, with 10 bases between them. Looked up from germline, CDR1 is KGHDR and CDR2 is SFDVKD. The CDR3 has 13 amino acids. The CDR3 protein is CATSDSTRAEQFF. The CDR3 region has the DNA TGTGCCACCAGTGATTCTACCAGGGCTGAGCAGTTCTTC.